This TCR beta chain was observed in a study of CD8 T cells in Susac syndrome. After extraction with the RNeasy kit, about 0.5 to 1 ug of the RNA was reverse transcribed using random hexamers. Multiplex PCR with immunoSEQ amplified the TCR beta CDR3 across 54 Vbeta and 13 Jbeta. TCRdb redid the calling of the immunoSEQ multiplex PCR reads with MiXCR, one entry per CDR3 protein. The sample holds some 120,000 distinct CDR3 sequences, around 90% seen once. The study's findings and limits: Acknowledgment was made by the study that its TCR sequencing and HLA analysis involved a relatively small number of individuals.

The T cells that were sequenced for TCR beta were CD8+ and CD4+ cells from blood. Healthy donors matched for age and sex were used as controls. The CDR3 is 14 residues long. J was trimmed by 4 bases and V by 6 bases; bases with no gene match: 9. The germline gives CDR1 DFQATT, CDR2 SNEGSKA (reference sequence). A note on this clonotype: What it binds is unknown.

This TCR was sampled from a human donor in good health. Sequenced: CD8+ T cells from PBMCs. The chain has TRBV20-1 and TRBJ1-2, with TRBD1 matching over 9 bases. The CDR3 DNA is TGCAGTGCCTCCGGGACAGGGAGTGCCTATGGCTACACCTTC. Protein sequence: CSASGTGSAYGYTF.